Each of the 8 T cell receptor beta chains below was sequenced from the same sample in a study of blood T cell repertoires in COVID-19. Measured with immunoSEQ multiplex PCR; TCRdb has only the in-frame clones, and not every one. The table shows about 59,000 clones, with 65% to 80% occurring only once. Sample: peripheral blood. These receptors came from a woman aged 70-85 years with acute or convalescent COVID-19.

V usage is TRBV3-1 (or the pseudogene TRBV3-2) and J usage is TRBJ2-5, with 9 bases lining up with TRBD2. V was clipped by 5 bases and J by 2 bases; unmatched bases: 12. Germline lookup yields CDR1 LGHDT and CDR2 YNNKEL (reference sequence). This CDR3 is built from 17 residues. CDR3 sequence: CASSSFERLAGQETQYF. CDR3 nucleotide sequence: TGTGCCAGCAGCTCTTTCGAACGGCTAGCGGGGCAAGAGACCCAGTACTTC.

CDR3 sequence (DNA): TGTGCCAGCAGCCAAAGGCTAGCGGGGGCCCAAGAGACCCAGTACTTC. The encoded protein is CASSQRLAGAQETQYF. The chain is built from TRBV4-2 and TRBJ2-5; TRBD2 matches 10 bases. Germline trimming cut 2 bases from V and 1 base from J; bases unmatched to any gene: 4. The CDR3 covers 16 residues. From germline, CDR1 is LGHNA and CDR2 YNFKEQ.

The rearrangement links TRBV20-1 to TRBJ1-4; D gene ambiguous. The CDR3 has 12 residues. Germline assignment: CDR1 DFQATT and CDR2 SNEGSKA (reference sequence). Trimming took 3 bases from V and 4 from J, leaving 6 bases between them. The DNA of the CDR3 is TGCAGTGCTAGTGCCGGTAATGAAAAACTGTTTTTT. This translates into CSASAGNEKLFF.

The V and J genes are TRBV7-6 and TRBJ2-7; 10 bases match TRBD1. The length of the CDR3 is 14 residues. Germline V lookup: CDR1 SGHVS, CDR2 FNYEAQ. The V and J ends lost 5 bases and 5 bases, in that order; junction bases with no gene match: 6. Here the CDR3 DNA reads TGTGCCAGCAGCCGATCGACAGGGGGCGACGAGCAGTACTTC. It is translated as CASSRSTGGDEQYF. Together with reference TRBV7-6 and TRBJ2-7, the CDR3 gives the full variable domain: GAGVSQSPRYKVTKRGQDVALRCDPISGHVSLYWYRQALGQGPEFLTYFNYEAQQDKSGLPNDRFSAERPEGSISTLTIQRTEQRDSAMYRCASSRSTGGDEQYFGPGTRLTVT.

The table lists this clone with a count of one. V is TRBV4-1 and J is TRBJ1-2, with 7 bases fitting TRBD1. The CDR3 length is 15 residues. The junction had 5 bases not matched to a gene; V was cut back by 1 base and J by 3 bases. Germline V gene data show CDR1 as MGHRA and CDR2 as YSYEKL. CDR3 protein: CASSQAFGQDYGYTF. As DNA, the CDR3 is TGCGCCAGCAGCCAAGCATTCGGACAGGACTATGGCTACACCTTC.

The chain links TRBV5-1 to TRBJ2-7; 9 bases are shared with TRBD1. The CDR3 loop spans 14 amino acids. With 3 bases clipped from V and 2 bases from J, the junction kept 3 bases outside the gene matches. Germline lookup yields CDR1 SGHRS and CDR2 YFSETQ. CDR3 coding DNA: TGCGCCAGCAGCTCGGGACAGGGCCCCTACGAGCAGTACTTC. This translates into CASSSGQGPYEQYF. Based on the CDR3 plus reference TRBV5-1 and TRBJ2-7, the full variable domain is KAGVTQTPRYLIKTRGQQVTLSCSPISGHRSVSWYQQTPGQGLQFLFEYFSETQRNKGNFPGRFSGRQFSNSRSEMNVSTLELGDSALYLCASSSGQGPYEQYFGPGTRLTVT.

The CDR3 DNA reads as TGCGCCAGCAGCCAACAATATGGACAGGGGAACTATGGCTACACCTTC. This translates into CASSQQYGQGNYGYTF. The rearrangement joins TRBV4-3 to TRBJ1-2, with 9 bases that match TRBD1. The CDR3 is 16 amino acids. V lost 2 bases to trimming and J lost 2 bases; unmatched junction nucleotides: 6. CDR1 and CDR2 from the germline V gene are LGHNA and YSLEER.

This clone has more than one count but fewer than ten. V usage is TRBV13 and J usage is TRBJ1-1, with TRBD1 matching 9 bases. Germline CDR1 reads PRHDT; CDR2 reads FYEKMQ (reference sequence). The CDR3 is 12 residues long. V shed 4 bases, J shed 12 bases, and the junction held 6 bases outside the gene matches. This CDR3 reads CASSWDRVSPFF. In nucleotides, the CDR3 is TGTGCCAGCAGCTGGGACAGGGTATCACCTTTCTTT. Full variable domain (rest looked up from reference TRBV13 and TRBJ1-1): AAGVIQSPRHLIKEKRETATLKCYPIPRHDTVYWYQQGPGQDPQFLISFYEKMQSDKGSIPDRFSAQQFSDYHSELNMSSLELGDSALYFCASSWDRVSPFFGQGTRLTVV.